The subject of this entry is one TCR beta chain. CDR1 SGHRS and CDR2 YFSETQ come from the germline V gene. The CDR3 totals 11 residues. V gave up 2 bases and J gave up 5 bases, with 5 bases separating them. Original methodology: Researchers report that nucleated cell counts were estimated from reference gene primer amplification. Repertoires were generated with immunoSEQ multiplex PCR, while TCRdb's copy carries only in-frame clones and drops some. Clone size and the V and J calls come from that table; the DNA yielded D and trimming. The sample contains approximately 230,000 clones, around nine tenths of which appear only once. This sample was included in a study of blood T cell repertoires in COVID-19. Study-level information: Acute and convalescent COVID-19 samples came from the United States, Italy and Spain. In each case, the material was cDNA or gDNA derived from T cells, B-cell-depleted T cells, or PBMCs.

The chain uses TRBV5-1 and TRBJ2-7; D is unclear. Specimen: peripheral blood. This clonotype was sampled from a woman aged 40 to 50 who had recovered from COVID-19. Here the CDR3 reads CASSFGDEQYF. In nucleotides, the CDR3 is TGCGCCAGCAGCTTTGGAGACGAGCAGTACTTC.